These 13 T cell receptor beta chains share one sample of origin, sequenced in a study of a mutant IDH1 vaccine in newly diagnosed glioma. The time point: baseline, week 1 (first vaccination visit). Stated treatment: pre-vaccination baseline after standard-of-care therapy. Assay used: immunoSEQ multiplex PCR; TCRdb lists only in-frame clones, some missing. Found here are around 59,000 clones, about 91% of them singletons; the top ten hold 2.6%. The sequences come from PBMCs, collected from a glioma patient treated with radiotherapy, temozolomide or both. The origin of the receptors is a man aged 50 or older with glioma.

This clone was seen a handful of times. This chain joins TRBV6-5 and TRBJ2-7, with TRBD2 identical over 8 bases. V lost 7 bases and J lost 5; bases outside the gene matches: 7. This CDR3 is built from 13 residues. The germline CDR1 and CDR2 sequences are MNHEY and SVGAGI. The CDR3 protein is CASTPGRGNEQYF. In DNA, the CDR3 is TGTGCCAGCACTCCCGGGAGGGGCAACGAGCAGTACTTC.

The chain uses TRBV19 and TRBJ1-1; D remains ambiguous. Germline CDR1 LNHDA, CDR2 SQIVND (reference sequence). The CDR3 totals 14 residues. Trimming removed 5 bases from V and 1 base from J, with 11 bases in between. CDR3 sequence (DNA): TGTGCCAGTAGTCTAGGTAGGGCGAACACTGAAGCTTTCTTT. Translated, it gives CASSLGRANTEAFF.

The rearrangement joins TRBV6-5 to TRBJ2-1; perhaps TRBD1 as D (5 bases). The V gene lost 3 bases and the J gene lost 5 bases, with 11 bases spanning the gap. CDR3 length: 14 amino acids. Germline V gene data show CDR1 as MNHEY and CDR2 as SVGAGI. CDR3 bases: TGTGCCAGCAGTTATACAGGAATGGACAATGAGCAGTTCTTC. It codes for CASSYTGMDNEQFF.

The CDR3 reads CASAGRGNQPQHF. The CDR3 DNA reads as TGTGCCAGCGCGGGGCGGGGCAATCAGCCCCAGCATTTT. The chain joins TRBV6-5 to TRBJ1-5, with a tentative D call TRBD1 (5 bases). CDR3 length: 13 amino acids. Germline V gene lookup returns CDR1 MNHEY and CDR2 SVGAGI. Trimming removed 8 bases at V and 2 bases at J, with 10 bases between.

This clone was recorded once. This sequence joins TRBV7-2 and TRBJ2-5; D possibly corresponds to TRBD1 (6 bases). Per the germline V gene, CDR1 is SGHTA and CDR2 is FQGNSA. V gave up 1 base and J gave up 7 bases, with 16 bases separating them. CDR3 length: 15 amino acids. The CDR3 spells CASSLEGGSVGTQYF. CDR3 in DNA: TGTGCCAGCAGCTTAGAAGGGGGTTCCGTCGGGACCCAGTACTTC. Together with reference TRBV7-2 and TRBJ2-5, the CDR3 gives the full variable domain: GAGVSQSPSNKVTEKGKDVELRCDPISGHTALYWYRQSLGQGLEFLIYFQGNSAPDKSGLPSDRFSAERTGGSVSTLTIQRTQQEDSAVYLCASSLEGGSVGTQYFGPGTRLLVL.

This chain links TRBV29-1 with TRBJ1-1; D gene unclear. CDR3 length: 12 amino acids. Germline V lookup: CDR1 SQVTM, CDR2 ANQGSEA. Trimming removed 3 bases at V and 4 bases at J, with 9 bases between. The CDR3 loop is CSVEQVGTEAFF. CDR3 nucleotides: TGCAGCGTTGAGCAGGTGGGCACTGAAGCTTTCTTT.

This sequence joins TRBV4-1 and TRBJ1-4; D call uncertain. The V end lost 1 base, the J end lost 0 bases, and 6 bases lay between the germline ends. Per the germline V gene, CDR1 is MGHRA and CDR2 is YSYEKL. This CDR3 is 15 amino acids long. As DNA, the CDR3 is TGCGCCAGCAGCCAAGTTTATGCAACTAATGAAAAACTGTTTTTT. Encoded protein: CASSQVYATNEKLFF.

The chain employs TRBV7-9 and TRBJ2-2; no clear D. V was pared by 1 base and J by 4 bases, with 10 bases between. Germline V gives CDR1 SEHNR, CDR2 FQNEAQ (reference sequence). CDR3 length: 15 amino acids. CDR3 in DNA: TGTGCCAGCAGCTTAGGTGGCTTAGGCACCGGGGAGCTGTTTTTT. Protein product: CASSLGGLGTGELFF.

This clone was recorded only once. CDR3 region: CASSIEGHFTGELFF. The DNA of the CDR3 is TGTGCCAGTAGTATAGAGGGACACTTCACCGGGGAGCTGTTTTTT. The genes are TRBV19 and TRBJ2-2; the D gene is possibly TRBD1 (6 bases). Germline values: CDR1 LNHDA, CDR2 SQIVND (reference sequence). Trimming left V 0 bases short and J 4 bases short, with 9 bases between. CDR3 length: 15 residues.

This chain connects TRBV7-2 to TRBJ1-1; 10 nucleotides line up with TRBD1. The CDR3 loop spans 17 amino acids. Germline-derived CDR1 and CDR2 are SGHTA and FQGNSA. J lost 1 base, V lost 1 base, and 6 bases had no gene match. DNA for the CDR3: TGTGCCAGCAGCTTAGTAGGGACAGGGGCGGCGAACACTGAAGCTTTCTTT. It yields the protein CASSLVGTGAANTEAFF.

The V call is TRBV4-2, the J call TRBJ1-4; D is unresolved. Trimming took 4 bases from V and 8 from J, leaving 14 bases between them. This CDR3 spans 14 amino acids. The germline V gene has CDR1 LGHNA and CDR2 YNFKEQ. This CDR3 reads CASSPRGREEKLFF. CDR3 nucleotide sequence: TGTGCCAGCAGCCCTAGAGGGCGGGAAGAAAAACTGTTTTTT.

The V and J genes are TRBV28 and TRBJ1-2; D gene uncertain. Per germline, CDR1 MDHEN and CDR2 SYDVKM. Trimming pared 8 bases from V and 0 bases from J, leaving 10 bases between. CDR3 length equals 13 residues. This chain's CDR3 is CASRESANYGYTF. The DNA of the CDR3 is TGTGCCAGCCGGGAGTCCGCTAACTATGGCTACACCTTC.

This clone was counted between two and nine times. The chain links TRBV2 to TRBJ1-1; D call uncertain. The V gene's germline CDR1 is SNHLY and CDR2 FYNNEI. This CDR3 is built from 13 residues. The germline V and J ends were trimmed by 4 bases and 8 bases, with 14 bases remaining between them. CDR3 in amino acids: CASSVYSKWEAFF. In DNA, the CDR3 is TGTGCCAGCAGTGTCTACAGCAAGTGGGAAGCTTTCTTT.